This T cell receptor beta chain was sequenced for a study of blood T cell repertoires in COVID-19. Study details: T cells, B-cell-depleted T cells, or PBMCs provided the cDNA or gDNA that served as material.

Patients in Seattle were enrolled during active infection, then followed longitudinally. J gave up 4 bases and V 5 bases, and 5 bases lay outside the gene matches. CDR3 length: 14 amino acids. The germline V gene encodes CDR1 KGHSH and CDR2 LQKENI. TCRdb's copy holds only in-frame clones and misses some; the assay was immunoSEQ multiplex PCR. The sample holds about 190,000 clones, about 80% seen once. Sequencing used peripheral blood. The rearrangement uses TRBV18 and TRBJ1-3; 7 nucleotides align to TRBD1. The receptor was isolated from a woman in her fifties or sixties with COVID-19, enrolled during active disease. This CDR3 reads CASSAGQAGNTIYF. The CDR3 DNA sequence: TGTGCCAGCTCAGCCGGACAGGCAGGAAACACCATATATTTT.